These 17 T cell receptor beta chains originate from one sample sequenced in a study of cytomegalovirus exposure and HLA in healthy donors. A multiplex PCR was run with 60 Vbeta primers and 13 Jbeta primers. Produced via immunoSEQ multiplex PCR; TCRdb's table is partial and in-frame only. Of fewer than 200,000 clones detected, roughly 65% appear once; the ten largest clones hold roughly 4.1%. Material for sequencing was PBMCs. The origin of the receptors is a woman aged 18 to 35 in good health and CMV-seropositive.

The rearrangement uses TRBV28 and TRBJ1-2; D uncertain. The length of the CDR3 is 13 residues. Per germline, CDR1 MDHEN and CDR2 SYDVKM. The V end was cut by 6 bases, the J end by 3 bases, with 11 bases between. The CDR3 loop is CASRIDTDYGYTF. CDR3 bases: TGTGCCAGCAGGATAGACACCGACTATGGCTACACCTTC.

The chain has TRBV27 and TRBJ2-7; 15 bases align to TRBD2. The V segment lost 7 bases and the J segment 5 bases; nucleotides outside the gene matches: 12. This CDR3 region has 17 residues. Germline loops: CDR1 MNHEY, CDR2 SMNVEV (reference sequence). CDR3 coding DNA: TGTGCCAGCACCGGACTAGCGGGAGGGTTGGTCGTCCACGAGCAGTACTTC. Protein sequence: CASTGLAGGLVVHEQYF.

V and J are TRBV30 and TRBJ2-3; TRBD1 matches 7 bases. After removal of 3 bases from V and 6 bases from J, the junction contained 3 bases not matched to a gene. The CDR3 has 12 residues. CDR1 is GTSNPN, CDR2 SVGIG, per germline (reference sequence). The CDR3 bases are TGTGCCTGGAGCGCGACAGGGGATACGCAGTATTTT. Translating gives CAWSATGDTQYF.

Note on this clone: One end of the junction fails to match germline, which may point to a read error. The V gene is TRBV28, the J gene TRBJ2-5; a possible D gene is TRBD1 (6 bases). Looked up from germline, CDR1 is MDHEN and CDR2 is SYDVKM. This CDR3 contains 14 residues. CDR3 sequence (DNA): TGTGCCAGCAGTTTAAACCAGGGGCACGAGACCCGGTACTTC. Translation gives CASSLNQGHETRYF.

The gene calls are TRBV29-1 and TRBJ1-4; perhaps TRBD1 as D (5 bases). Germline CDR1 and CDR2: SQVTM and ANQGSEA. The germline V and J ends were trimmed by 5 bases and 5 bases, with 18 bases remaining between them. CDR3 length: 15 amino acids. CDR3 amino acids: CSVQGHPLNNEKLFF. CDR3 nucleotides: TGCAGCGTTCAGGGCCATCCCTTAAACAATGAAAAACTGTTTTTT.

The V and J genes are TRBV5-1 and TRBJ2-2, with 10 positions matching TRBD2. There are 18 residues in the CDR3. From germline, CDR1 is SGHRS and CDR2 YFSETQ. V shed 4 bases, J shed 7 bases, and the junction held 16 bases outside the gene matches. The CDR3 region is CASSPFPPAGGPSGELFF. In DNA, the CDR3 is TGCGCCAGCAGCCCTTTTCCTCCAGCGGGAGGGCCAAGCGGGGAGCTGTTTTTT. Full variable domain (outside the CDR3, taken from reference TRBV5-1 and TRBJ2-2): KAGVTQTPRYLIKTRGQQVTLSCSPISGHRSVSWYQQTPGQGLQFLFEYFSETQRNKGNFPGRFSGRQFSNSRSEMNVSTLELGDSALYLCASSPFPPAGGPSGELFFGEGSRLTVL.

This clone occurred a few times. V is TRBV7-9 and J is TRBJ2-7; the D gene is possibly TRBD2 (5 bases). The CDR3 is made up of 14 amino acids. Germline V CDR1 and CDR2: SEHNR, FQNEAQ (reference sequence). V lost 1 base, J lost 5 bases, and 12 bases lay in between. Here the CDR3 reads CASSLVAWGDEQYF. DNA for the CDR3: TGTGCCAGCAGCTTAGTTGCGTGGGGAGACGAGCAGTACTTC.

The chain is built from TRBV4-3 and TRBJ1-1, with D possibly being TRBD1 (6 bases). Trimming left V 7 bases short and J 2 bases short, with 11 bases between. This CDR3 contains 13 residues. Looked up from germline, CDR1 is LGHNA and CDR2 is YSLEER. DNA for the CDR3: TGCGCCAGCACGAGGACAGAAAACACTGAAGCTTTCTTT. Its protein is CASTRTENTEAFF.

The chain carries TRBV7-2 and TRBJ1-2; D not certain. Trimming removed 5 bases at V and 4 bases at J, with 11 bases between. Germline V gives CDR1 SGHTA, CDR2 FQGNSA. The CDR3 has 13 residues. This CDR3 reads CASSATQVYGYTF. For the CDR3, the DNA is TGTGCCAGCAGCGCTACCCAGGTCTATGGCTACACCTTC.

The rearrangement links TRBV10-3 to TRBJ2-2; 7 bases fit TRBD2. J gave up 1 base and V 3 bases, and 5 bases lay outside the gene matches. The germline CDR1 and CDR2 sequences are ENHRY and SYGVKD. The CDR3 consists of 16 residues. Written as DNA, the CDR3 is TGTGCCATCAGTGAATGGGGGGGTAAGAACACCGGGGAGCTGTTTTTT. Protein: CAISEWGGKNTGELFF.

The chain has TRBV18 and TRBJ2-7; 9 nucleotides match TRBD2. The CDR3 contains 15 residues. Germline assignment: CDR1 KGHSH and CDR2 LQKENI. Trimming at V came to 3 bases and at J to 3 bases, leaving 6 bases not matched to a gene. This CDR3 reads CASSPGVAGVYEQYF. The CDR3 bases are TGTGCCAGCTCACCCGGGGTAGCGGGAGTCTACGAGCAGTACTTC.

This chain uses TRBV19 with TRBJ2-1; TRBD2 might be the D (5 bases). The V gene lost 3 bases and the J gene lost 6 bases, with 12 bases spanning the gap. This CDR3 region has 14 residues. Germline V lookup: CDR1 LNHDA, CDR2 SQIVND (reference sequence). Here the CDR3 reads CASSMRRAGNEQFF. The CDR3 region has the DNA TGTGCCAGTAGTATGCGAAGGGCGGGCAATGAGCAGTTCTTC.

This clone was seen only a few times. The genes are TRBV5-1 and TRBJ2-5; 7 positions match TRBD1. Trimming took 3 bases from V and 5 from J; bases not matched to a gene: 13. Per germline, CDR1 SGHRS and CDR2 YFSETQ. This CDR3 region has 16 residues. The CDR3 sequence: CASSSKNGQAYETQYF. In nucleotides, the CDR3 is TGCGCCAGCAGCTCAAAAAACGGACAGGCCTACGAGACCCAGTACTTC.

The chain links TRBV19 to TRBJ1-5; TRBD1 matches 7 bases. The CDR3 covers 16 residues. The germline CDR1 and CDR2 sequences are LNHDA and SQIVND (reference sequence). The junction had 9 bases not matched to a gene; V was cut back by 3 bases and J by 4 bases. CDR3 in DNA: TGTGCCAGTAGTATCCCGACAGGGATAGGAAATCAGCCCCAGCATTTT. As protein: CASSIPTGIGNQPQHF.

V gene TRBV5-4 combines with J gene TRBJ2-2, with 11 bases matching TRBD2. V was pared by 4 bases and J by 6 bases, with 8 bases of the junction left unmatched. The CDR3 runs 16 residues. Germline values: CDR1 SGHNT, CDR2 YYREEE (reference sequence). As DNA, the CDR3 is TGTGCCAGCAGCACTTTAGCGGGGGGGCCGTCCGGGGAGCTGTTTTTT. Protein: CASSTLAGGPSGELFF.

The CDR3 DNA follows: TGCAGCGTTCAGGGGGTTAGCCTAACTGAAGCTTTCTTT. This sequence encodes CSVQGVSLTEAFF. The V and J genes are TRBV29-1 and TRBJ1-1; TRBD1 matches at 7 bases. There are 13 residues in the CDR3. With 5 bases clipped from V and 5 bases from J, the junction kept 8 bases outside the gene matches. CDR1 is SQVTM and CDR2 is ANQGSEA in the germline V gene.

This rearrangement joins TRBV4-2 to TRBJ2-5; 8 bases align to TRBD2. The V gene's germline CDR1 is LGHNA and CDR2 YNFKEQ. Trimming removed 3 bases from V and 11 bases from J; junction bases left unmatched: 5. This CDR3 comprises 12 residues. The CDR3 DNA sequence: TGTGCCAGCAGCCATCCAGCGGGGGAGCAGTACTTC. Translated, it gives CASSHPAGEQYF.